This TCR beta chain was identified in a study of blood T cell repertoires in COVID-19. Study-level background: Italy, Spain and the United States were the sources of the convalescent and acute COVID-19 samples. T cells, B-cell-depleted T cells, or PBMCs supplied cDNA or gDNA.

The CDR3 loop spans 17 amino acids. The V gene end was trimmed by 0 bases and the J gene end by 3 bases; junction bases not matched to a gene: 6. In germline, CDR1 is LGHNA, CDR2 YSLEER. Libraries were prepared by immunoSEQ multiplex PCR; TCRdb keeps only in-frame clonotypes and omits some of them. The sample yields over 100,000 clones, approximately 80% seen once. What was sequenced was peripheral blood. V usage is TRBV4-3 and J usage is TRBJ2-1, with 9 nucleotides matching TRBD2. This clonotype was obtained from an elderly woman with acute or convalescent COVID-19. As DNA, the CDR3 is TGCGCCAGCAGCCAAGATCGGGATAGCGGGAGCTACAATGAGCAGTTCTTC. This sequence encodes CASSQDRDSGSYNEQFF.